The 9 T cell receptor beta chains given below trace back to one sample, sequenced in a study of cytomegalovirus exposure and HLA in healthy donors. The primer mix had 60 Vbeta and 13 Jbeta primers. Generated by immunoSEQ multiplex PCR, the TCRdb table keeps only in-frame clones and is missing some. The table lists 130,000 or so clones, about 73% of them singletons. Input material: PBMCs. The receptors derive from a woman in her thirties or forties in good health and CMV-seronegative.

On this clone itself: The same CDR3 can be traced to other DNA sequences in this sample. The J gene is TRBJ1-1, the V gene TRBV6-5, with D unclear. Deletions cut 0 bases from V and 5 bases from J, with 7 bases between. Looked up from germline, CDR1 is MNHEY and CDR2 is SVGAGI. This CDR3 comprises 13 residues. The CDR3 region is CASSYSRRTEAFF. In nucleotides, the CDR3 is TGTGCCAGCAGTTACTCGCGTAGAACTGAAGCTTTCTTT.

This clone was detected only once. The chain has TRBV5-6 and TRBJ2-1; 8 bases match TRBD2. After removal of 0 bases from V and 8 bases from J, the junction contained 13 bases not matched to a gene. This CDR3 spans 17 amino acids. CDR1 and CDR2 from the germline V gene are SGHDT and YYEEEE. The CDR3 loop is CASSLVGSSRGGDEQFF. The DNA of the CDR3 is TGTGCCAGCAGCTTGGTTGGATCTAGTCGGGGGGGCGATGAGCAGTTCTTC.

V usage is TRBV6-6 and J usage is TRBJ2-5, with D perhaps TRBD2 (5 bases). The CDR3 is 13 residues long. Germline lookup yields CDR1 MNHNY and CDR2 SVGAGI (reference sequence). Trimming left V 5 bases short and J 2 bases short, with 9 bases between. CDR3 sequence: CASSDVAQETQYF. The CDR3 DNA is TGTGCCAGCAGTGATGTAGCGCAAGAGACCCAGTACTTC.

The gene calls are TRBV7-9 and TRBJ1-2; TRBD1 is a possible D gene (5 bases). CDR3 length: 12 amino acids. Per the germline V gene, CDR1 is SEHNR and CDR2 is FQNEAQ (reference sequence). The V end was cut by 5 bases, the J end by 8 bases, with 12 bases between. The CDR3, as DNA: TGTGCCAGCAGCCCAGGGCCGGAGGGCTACACCTTC. Amino acids: CASSPGPEGYTF.

The V call is TRBV28, the J call TRBJ2-3, with 7 positions matching TRBD1. Per germline, CDR1 MDHEN and CDR2 SYDVKM. V gave up 6 bases and J gave up 2 bases; unmatched junction bases: 11. The CDR3 has 16 residues. CDR3 sequence reads: CASSPLSGQYTDTQYF. DNA of the CDR3: TGTGCCAGCAGCCCGCTTTCGGGACAGTACACAGATACGCAGTATTTT.

V is TRBV6-5 and J is TRBJ2-5, with unresolved D. The CDR3 loop spans 12 amino acids. V dropped 11 bases and J dropped 5 bases, with 15 bases sitting between them. Germline lookup yields CDR1 MNHEY and CDR2 SVGAGI. The CDR3 bases are TGTGCCGGAAGAGGAACCGGGGAGACCCAGTACTTC. Its protein is CAGRGTGETQYF.

The chain links TRBV6-5 to TRBJ2-5; a possible D gene is TRBD1 (6 bases). CDR3 length: 13 amino acids. CDR1 and CDR2 from the germline V gene are MNHEY and SVGAGI. V lost 2 bases to trimming and J lost 11 bases, with 15 bases between them. The CDR3 loop is CASSYIQGGEQYF. The CDR3, as DNA: TGTGCCAGCAGTTACATACAGGGTGGAGAGCAGTACTTC.

As to this clone: The sample carries other DNA sequences with the same CDR3. V is TRBV28 and J is TRBJ1-5; D gene ambiguous. The CDR3 covers 15 residues. The V and J ends lost 2 bases and 0 bases respectively, with 8 bases between them. Germline V gives CDR1 MDHEN, CDR2 SYDVKM. The CDR3 sequence: CASSLGGNSNQPQHF. Here the CDR3 DNA reads TGTGCCAGCAGTTTAGGAGGCAATAGCAATCAGCCCCAGCATTTT.

J is TRBJ2-3 and V is TRBV5-6, with D unclear. Trimming stripped 0 bases from V and 3 bases from J, with 5 bases between. Looked up from germline, CDR1 is SGHDT and CDR2 is YYEEEE. This CDR3 has 13 amino acids. The CDR3: CASSLVGTDTQYF. CDR3 nucleotides: TGTGCCAGCAGCTTGGTCGGTACAGATACGCAGTATTTT.